These 19 T cell receptor beta chains came from one sample sequenced in a study of vaccination and CD4 T cells after COVID-19 (dated by TCRdb to 2021 to 2024). Their antigens remain unidentified. The time point label, read with the paper, signifies: late sampling 161 to 241 days after vaccination in a few convalescent patients. The treatment or condition label of this sample denotes: approximately nine-day PBMC culture with coronavirus spike peptide pools or control peptides (ViraFEST assay). Library preparation used PCR. Sequencing took place on an Illumina iSeq 100. DNA from cultured CD4+ T cells was subjected to TCR sequencing with the Oncomine TCR Beta short-read assay at the Johns Hopkins FTIC core. TCRdb applied fastp at Q25 and MiXCR to the public reads, then kept only in-frame beta chains. Each entry merges the rows of one CDR3 protein and shows their most common DNA and genes. The sample table lists approximately 23,000 distinct CDR3 sequences, about two fifths of them with a count of one. The top ten clones comprise roughly 29% of the sample.

The sequencing here drew on CD4+ T cells from blood, cultured in vitro, taken about 7 months after SARS-CoV-2 vaccination. Every receptor here comes from a human donor who had recovered from COVID-19.

In its sample, this clonotype was seen a few times. This chain connects TRBV20-1 to TRBJ2-3; TRBD2 matches at 10 bases. This CDR3 contains 15 residues. Germline CDR1 is DFQATT and CDR2 is SNEGSKA (reference sequence). Trimming removed 1 base from V and 7 bases from J; junction bases left unmatched: 8. CDR3 nucleotides: TGCAGTGCTAGAGGCGGGACTAGCGAGATGTATACGCAGTATTTT. This translates into CSARGGTSEMYTQYF.

The table lists this clonotype with a few counts. V is TRBV20-1 and J is TRBJ1-5; weak D call: TRBD1 (5 bases). The V end was cut by 3 bases, the J end by 2 bases, with 14 bases between. There are 15 residues in the CDR3. In germline, CDR1 is DFQATT, CDR2 SNEGSKA (reference sequence). CDR3 nucleotide sequence: TGCAGTGCTAGTCCCTCGGGACTGCGCAATCAGCCCCAGCATTTT. This sequence encodes CSASPSGLRNQPQHF.

This clonotype was found a few times. The chain combines TRBV12-3 or TRBV12-4 with TRBJ1-5; D gene uncertain. CDR3 length: 12 amino acids. V lost 4 bases and J lost 7, with 8 bases in between. CDR3 residues: CASSSAGQPQHF. The CDR3 coding sequence is TGTGCCAGCAGTTCCGCGGGCCAGCCCCAGCATTTT.

This clonotype is medium-sized in the sample. The rearrangement joins TRBV19 to TRBJ2-3; no reliable D call. The CDR3 covers 13 residues. Germline assignment: CDR1 LNHDA and CDR2 SQIVND (reference sequence). Deletions cut 4 bases from V and 3 bases from J, with 8 bases between. CDR3 sequence: CASSNLVTDTQYF. The CDR3 DNA reads as TGTGCCAGTAGTAATCTAGTGACAGATACGCAGTATTTT.

The CDR3 coding sequence is TGCGCCAGCAGCGAGGTGGGAGGAGAGACCCAGTACTTC. Its protein product is CASSEVGGETQYF. The chain employs TRBV5-1 and TRBJ2-5; D might be TRBD2 (6 bases). V lost 4 bases and J 4 bases, leaving 11 bases between the germline ends. This CDR3 is built from 13 residues. Germline-derived CDR1 and CDR2 are SGHRS and YFSETQ.

The chain employs TRBV29-1 and TRBJ2-5, with TRBD2 matching 7 bases. Germline V lookup: CDR1 SQVTM, CDR2 ANQGSEA. This CDR3 has 13 residues. With V trimmed by 7 bases and J by 5 bases, 10 bases remained unmatched. The CDR3: CSGRRGSVETQYF. CDR3 nucleotide sequence: TGCAGCGGGAGGCGGGGGAGCGTGGAGACCCAGTACTTC.

The chain joins TRBV20-1 to TRBJ1-5, with D uncertain. V lost 3 bases and J lost 5, with 8 bases in between. This CDR3 comprises 12 residues. Looked up from germline, CDR1 is DFQATT and CDR2 is SNEGSKA (reference sequence). CDR3 nucleotides: TGCAGTGCTAGGAGACGAGATCAGCCCCAGCATTTT. Encoded protein: CSARRRDQPQHF.

This chain uses TRBV5-1 with TRBJ2-5; tentative D call: TRBD1 (5 bases). The CDR3 covers 14 residues. The V end was cut by 7 bases, the J end by 2 bases, with 15 bases between. Germline CDR1 and CDR2: SGHRS and YFSETQ. CDR3 region: CASPLGLVQETQYF. CDR3 DNA sequence: TGCGCCAGCCCCCTGGGGCTAGTACAAGAGACCCAGTACTTC.

DNA of the CDR3: TGTGCCAGCTCACATGGGGGGGCCATGAACACTGAAGCTTTCTTT. This sequence encodes CASSHGGAMNTEAFF. The V and J genes are TRBV7-2 and TRBJ1-1, with a tentative D call TRBD1 (6 bases). Germline CDR1 SGHTA, CDR2 FQGNSA. The CDR3 length is 15 residues. Trimming cost V 8 bases and J 0 bases, with 16 bases left between them.

This clonotype came up once. CDR3 protein: CASSLYGLQETQYF. The CDR3 DNA sequence: TGTGCCAGCAGCTTATATGGACTCCAAGAGACCCAGTACTTC. The chain links TRBV7-9 to TRBJ2-5, with a weak D call TRBD2 (5 bases). The CDR3 extends over 14 amino acids. Germline V gene lookup returns CDR1 SEHNR and CDR2 FQNEAQ (reference sequence). V lost 2 bases to trimming and J lost 1 base, with 8 bases between them.

The rearrangement joins TRBV6-1 to TRBJ1-5, with D perhaps TRBD1 (6 bases). Trimming pared 4 bases from V and 0 bases from J, leaving 10 bases between. Germline CDR1 and CDR2: MNHNS and SASEGT. The CDR3 extends over 15 amino acids. The CDR3 region is CASSGGQYSNQPQHF. CDR3 DNA: TGTGCCAGCAGTGGAGGACAGTATAGCAATCAGCCCCAGCATTTT.

This clonotype was counted between two and nine times. The rearrangement uses TRBV20-1 and TRBJ1-6; no firm D call. The CDR3 extends over 12 amino acids. V dropped 5 bases and J dropped 5 bases, with 7 bases sitting between them. CDR1 is DFQATT, CDR2 SNEGSKA, per germline (reference sequence). The CDR3 spells CSAVDNNSPLHF. CDR3 bases: TGCAGTGCTGTAGATAATAATTCACCCCTCCACTTT.

In nucleotides, the CDR3 is TGCAGTGCTAGAGACGCCGCAGGAGCGGGACGGAACGAGCAGTACTTC. Its protein product is CSARDAAGAGRNEQYF. The gene calls are TRBV20-1 and TRBJ2-7, with 7 bases matching TRBD2. Germline assignment: CDR1 DFQATT and CDR2 SNEGSKA (reference sequence). The ends lost 0 bases at V and 5 bases at J; junction bases unmatched: 13. The CDR3 covers 16 residues.

The chain links TRBV21-1 to TRBJ2-7; TRBD1 was called by the table and not checked on the DNA. TRBV21-1 is a recognized pseudogene. CDR3 size: 16 residues. The CDR3: CASSKALAGWNHEQYF. In DNA, the CDR3 is TGTGCCAGCAGCAAAGCGCTGGCAGGGTGGAACCACGAGCAGTACTTC.

This clonotype was counted a few times. The chain carries TRBV7-8 and TRBJ1-2, with D unclear. This CDR3 spans 14 amino acids. With 0 bases removed from V and 3 bases from J, the gap between germline ends came to 8 bases. The germline V gene encodes CDR1 SGHVS and CDR2 FQNEAQ. CDR3 nucleotides: TGTGCCAGCAGCTTAGCGGTCCAGGACTATGGCTACACCTTC. This codes for CASSLAVQDYGYTF.

CDR3 amino acids: CASSFSGGVTGELFF. The CDR3 DNA reads TGTGCCAGCAGCTTTAGCGGGGGGGTCACCGGGGAGCTGTTTTTT. The chain joins TRBV6-1 to TRBJ2-2; TRBD2 matches at 11 bases. The CDR3 has 15 amino acids. Per germline, CDR1 MNHNS and CDR2 SASEGT. Unmatched junction bases numbered 4, after V lost 6 bases and J lost 4 bases.

V is TRBV19 and J is TRBJ2-1; D gene unclear. With 5 bases removed from V and 3 bases from J, the gap between germline ends came to 8 bases. Germline loops: CDR1 LNHDA, CDR2 SQIVND (reference sequence). CDR3 length: 13 amino acids. The CDR3 loop is CASSLFLYNEQFF. The CDR3 DNA reads TGTGCCAGTAGTCTGTTCCTCTACAATGAGCAGTTCTTC.

The CDR3 DNA sequence: TGTGCCAGCAGTTTTTGGTTGGGGGGCTACACCTTC. It encodes CASSFWLGGYTF. The V and J genes are TRBV12-3 or TRBV12-4 and TRBJ1-2; D unclear. The CDR3 extends over 12 amino acids. V lost 3 bases to trimming and J lost 8 bases, with 10 bases between them.

The rearrangement uses TRBV6-8 and TRBJ1-4; TRBD1 matches at 10 bases. Per germline, CDR1 MNHGY and CDR2 SAAAGT. This CDR3 contains 14 residues. V lost 5 bases and J lost 6; bases outside the gene matches: 3. CDR3 residues: CASSKGQGHEKLFF. Here the CDR3 DNA reads TGTGCCAGCAGTAAGGGACAGGGGCATGAAAAACTGTTTTTT.